This T cell receptor (beta chain) appears in the sequencing data of a study of neoadjuvant anti-PD-1 for oral cavity cancer. Study details: Patients without progression received a fourth nivolumab dose around day 43, then surgical resection on days 50-56.

Clones were sequenced by immunoSEQ multiplex PCR, and TCRdb holds only the in-frame ones, with some missing. The sample has about 39,000 clones; about 77% are singletons. Comment on this clone: Antigen unknown.

The time point is: after neoadjuvant nivolumab, at surgical resection. Points from the study as a whole: Treg/Th17 ratio rose with pretreatment blood and fell with post-treatment tumor TCRbeta clonality. After neoadjuvant nivolumab, PBMC T cell clonality was significantly higher in non-responders than responders.

The sample in question was PBMCs, obtained after nivolumab (anti-PD-1) treatment. The origin of this receptor is a person between 40 and 80 years old with oral cavity squamous cell carcinoma.

The CDR3 reads CASSGTGEGGEQFF. For the CDR3, the DNA is TGCGCCAGCAGTGGAACAGGGGAGGGGGGTGAGCAGTTCTTC. The gene calls are TRBV10-2 and TRBJ2-1, with D perhaps matching TRBD1 or TRBD2 (7 bases each). The CDR3 covers 14 residues. CDR1 is WSHSY and CDR2 is SAAADI in the germline V gene. The V and J ends lost 4 bases and 9 bases respectively, with 16 bases between them.